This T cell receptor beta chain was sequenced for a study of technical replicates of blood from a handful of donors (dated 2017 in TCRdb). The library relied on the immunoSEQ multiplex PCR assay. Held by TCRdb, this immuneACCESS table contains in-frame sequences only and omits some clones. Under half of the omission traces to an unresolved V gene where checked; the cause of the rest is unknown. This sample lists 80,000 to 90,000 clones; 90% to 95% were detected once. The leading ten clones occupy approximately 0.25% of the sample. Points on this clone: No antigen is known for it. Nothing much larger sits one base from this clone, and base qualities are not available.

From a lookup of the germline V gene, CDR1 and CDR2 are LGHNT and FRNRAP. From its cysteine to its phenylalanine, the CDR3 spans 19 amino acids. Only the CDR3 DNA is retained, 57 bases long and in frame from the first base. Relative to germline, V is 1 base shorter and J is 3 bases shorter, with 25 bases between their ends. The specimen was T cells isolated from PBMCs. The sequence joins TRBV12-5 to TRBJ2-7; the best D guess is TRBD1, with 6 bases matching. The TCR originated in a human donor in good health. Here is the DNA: TGTGCTAGTGGTTTGGCACACTCTGGGGGCGCTACGGCAGTCTACGAGCAGTACTTC. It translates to CASGLAHSGGATAVYEQYF.